This TCR beta chain emerged from a study of blood T cell repertoires in COVID-19. Background on the study: Spain, Italy and the United States supplied samples that represented acute and convalescent COVID-19. PBMCs, B-cell-depleted T cells, or T cells were the source of the cDNA or gDNA that made up the material.

In the study's own analysis: For nucleated cells, counts were estimated from reference gene primer amplification. The data were produced by immunoSEQ multiplex PCR, yet TCRdb's version contains in-frame clones alone and is incomplete. D and trimming were read from the DNA, whereas the V and J calls and clone size are those reported in that table. The sample shows about 80,000 clones, 70% to 80% of them seen only once. The sample taken for sequencing was peripheral blood. The source is a man aged 65-85 years with active or convalescent COVID-19.

The CDR3 is CALEGVAGGAGELFF. CDR3 nucleotide sequence: TGTGCCTTGGAAGGGGTAGCGGGGGGCGCCGGGGAGCTGTTTTTT. This chain joins TRBV30 and TRBJ2-2; 10 nucleotides align to TRBD2. Germline assignment: CDR1 GTSNPN and CDR2 SVGIG (reference sequence). The CDR3 loop spans 15 amino acids. V shed 7 bases and J 6 bases; nucleotides not matched to a gene: 11.